The 6 T cell receptor beta chains given below trace back to one sample, sequenced in a study of blood T cells in healthy people across ages (dated by TCRdb to about 2015). Libraries were constructed by 5' RACE. For sequencing, an Illumina HiSeq 2500 was employed. The second PCR ran for roughly 7 to 12 cycles and used a J-beta primer mix along with a sample-barcoded 5' primer. TCRdb trimmed public reads at Q25 via fastp, called clones via MiXCR and kept in-frame beta chains. For every CDR3 protein sequence, its rows merge into one entry that carries the most common genes and DNA. Counted in this sample were more than 800,000 distinct CDR3 sequences; about 28% of them appeared once. Clones ranked in the top ten supply 15% to 20% of the sample. Material for sequencing was blood. The receptor set was obtained from a woman aged 80 or older in good health.

This clonotype was recorded at least ten times. The chain has TRBV5-1 and TRBJ1-1, with D possibly matching TRBD1 (5 bases). The CDR3 is 14 amino acids. V lost 2 bases, J lost 0 bases, and 8 bases lay in between. The germline V gene encodes CDR1 SGHRS and CDR2 YFSETQ. The CDR3 loop is CASSFDSVNTEAFF. In nucleotides, the CDR3 is TGCGCCAGCAGCTTTGACAGCGTGAACACTGAAGCTTTCTTT.

The chain links TRBV20-1 to TRBJ2-5, with TRBD2 identical over 7 bases. This CDR3 is 12 amino acids long. The germline CDR1 and CDR2 sequences are DFQATT and SNEGSKA (reference sequence). V was pared by 6 bases and J by 5 bases, with 6 bases of the junction left unmatched. CDR3: CSAWRGRETQYF. The DNA of the CDR3 is TGCAGTGCATGGCGGGGGAGGGAGACCCAGTACTTC.

Only a few counts were recorded for this clonotype. The chain uses TRBV2 and TRBJ2-2, with D maybe TRBD1 (6 bases). The CDR3 totals 16 residues. Germline CDR1 SNHLY, CDR2 FYNNEI. Trimming pared 4 bases from V and 0 bases from J, leaving 12 bases between. The CDR3 DNA follows: TGTGCCAGCAGTGCTGGGGGCCTCTCGAACACCGGGGAGCTGTTTTTT. Its protein is CASSAGGLSNTGELFF.

The genes are TRBV12-3 or TRBV12-4 and TRBJ2-7, with D maybe TRBD1 (6 bases). Trimming took off 2 bases at V and 10 bases at J, with 21 bases between the two ends. The CDR3 length is 15 residues. The DNA for the CDR3 is TGTGCCAGCAGTTTAATAGAGGGGGTGTCCTTTCCTCAGTACTTC. It is translated as CASSLIEGVSFPQYF.

This clonotype occurred many times. The V and J genes are TRBV12-3 or TRBV12-4 and TRBJ1-5, with D possibly matching TRBD1 (5 bases). This CDR3 spans 14 amino acids. The V gene lost 3 bases and the J gene lost 6 bases, with 12 bases spanning the gap. The CDR3 bases are TGTGCCAGCAGTTTGATGGGGGGGACTCAGCCCCAGCATTTT. This encodes CASSLMGGTQPQHF.

This clonotype occurred many times. CDR3 nucleotide sequence: TGCGCCAGCAGCCATAGCGGCTCCTACGAGCAGTACTTC. This sequence encodes CASSHSGSYEQYF. The rearrangement joins TRBV10-1 to TRBJ2-7; tentative D call: TRBD2 (6 bases). The germline CDR1 and CDR2 sequences are WNHNN and SYGVQD (reference sequence). The CDR3 runs to 13 residues. V was shortened by 6 bases and J by 0 bases, with 9 bases between the two germline ends.